This TCR beta chain was recorded in a study of blood T cells in healthy people across ages. Using a J-beta primer mix together with a sample-barcoded 5' primer, a second PCR was run for roughly 6 to 11 cycles. TCRdb fed the 5' RACE reads into MiXCR, producing one record per CDR3 protein. The sample holds around 1.5 million distinct CDR3 sequences, around two fifths seen once. Between the trimmed V and J ends, which lost 3 bases and 0 bases, there was a span of 17 bases. This CDR3 is 17 amino acids long. Per germline, CDR1 SGHTA and CDR2 FQGNSA. This sequence originates from a young woman in good health. The chain has TRBV7-2 and TRBJ1-2; unclear D gene. Sequenced: blood. CDR3 sequence reads: CASSFRWATLANYGYTF. Written as DNA, the CDR3 is TGTGCCAGCAGCTTTCGGTGGGCTACGTTAGCTAACTATGGCTACACCTTC.